The next 30 T cell receptor beta chains were all read from a single sample in a study of STAT5B mutations in CD4+ large granular lymphocyte leukemia. Method: immunoSEQ multiplex PCR; TCRdb's copy keeps in-frame clones and lacks some. The sample has 8,100 or so clones, approximately 83% seen once. Specimen: PBMCs. The source of these receptors is an older woman with CD4+ T-cell large granular lymphocyte leukemia.

The V call is TRBV11-2, the J call TRBJ2-7; 7 nucleotides match TRBD1. The CDR3 runs to 16 residues. Germline V gene lookup returns CDR1 SGHAT and CDR2 FQNNGV. The trim removed 6 bases at V and 5 bases at J, leaving 16 bases unmatched. CDR3 in DNA: TGTGCCAGCAGTTCTAACCTGGGACAGCCAACTGACGAGCAGTACTTC. Its translation is CASSSNLGQPTDEQYF.

This chain links TRBV10-2 with TRBJ2-3; 7 nucleotides align to TRBD1. CDR1 and CDR2 (germline): WSHSY, SAAADI. The V gene end was trimmed by 7 bases and the J gene end by 10 bases; junction bases not matched to a gene: 17. This CDR3 spans 15 amino acids. CDR3 sequence reads: CASIERDSRFDPQYF. The DNA for the CDR3 is TGCGCCAGCATTGAACGGGACAGCCGGTTTGATCCGCAGTATTTT.

V and J are TRBV27 and TRBJ2-1, with 7 bases aligning to TRBD2. CDR3 length: 15 amino acids. The junction had 8 bases not matched to a gene; V was cut back by 2 bases and J by 7 bases. Germline lookup yields CDR1 MNHEY and CDR2 SMNVEV (reference sequence). The CDR3 DNA follows: TGTGCCAGCAGTTTAATGGCGGGAGAGGGGAATGAGCAGTTCTTC. This sequence encodes CASSLMAGEGNEQFF.

The chain carries TRBV10-2 and TRBJ1-1; tentatively, D is TRBD1 (5 bases). V was cut by 4 bases and J by 6 bases, with 9 bases left in between. CDR3 length equals 12 residues. Germline V gene data show CDR1 as WSHSY and CDR2 as SAAADI. The CDR3 DNA reads TGCGCCAGCAGTGGGGGGGACCCTGAAGCTTTCTTT. Translating gives CASSGGDPEAFF.

This chain uses TRBV27 with TRBJ1-4, with unresolved D. This CDR3 is 17 amino acids long. Germline CDR1 and CDR2: MNHEY and SMNVEV (reference sequence). V lost 5 bases and J lost 0, with 16 bases in between. CDR3 nucleotides: TGTGCCAGCAGTGCCCGAATTTCCCCCGCAACTAATGAAAAACTGTTTTTT. Protein: CASSARISPATNEKLFF.

The rearrangement joins TRBV4-3 to TRBJ2-7; D is ambiguous. CDR1 is LGHNA, CDR2 YSLEER, per germline. CDR3 length: 15 residues. Trimming removed 5 bases at V and 1 base at J, with 15 bases between. This chain's CDR3 is CASSSNRGPSYEQYF. CDR3 DNA sequence: TGCGCCAGCAGCTCTAACAGAGGCCCTTCCTACGAGCAGTACTTC.

The chain links TRBV9 to TRBJ1-1, with D maybe TRBD1 (5 bases). Germline V gene sequence: CDR1 SGDLS, CDR2 YYNGEE. This CDR3 has 16 amino acids. V gave up 0 bases and J gave up 1 base, with 13 bases separating them. CDR3 protein: CASSVALGGKNTEAFF. In DNA, the CDR3 is TGTGCCAGCAGCGTAGCCCTCGGGGGGAAGAACACTGAAGCTTTCTTT.

The chain recombines TRBV7-9 with TRBJ2-3; 8 nucleotides line up with TRBD1. CDR1 and CDR2 (germline): SEHNR, FQNEAQ (reference sequence). The CDR3 covers 15 residues. Trimming at V came to 7 bases and at J to 3 bases, leaving 9 bases not matched to a gene. The CDR3 here is CASKKTGVSTDTQYF. In DNA form, the CDR3 reads TGTGCCAGCAAAAAGACAGGGGTTTCAACAGATACGCAGTATTTT.

This rearrangement joins TRBV27 to TRBJ2-2, with TRBD2 identical over 8 bases. The V and J ends lost 8 bases and 7 bases, in that order; junction bases with no gene match: 9. The CDR3 is 14 residues long. Germline CDR1 is MNHEY and CDR2 is SMNVEV (reference sequence). The CDR3 sequence: CASGRAGVIGELFF. DNA for the CDR3: TGTGCCAGCGGGCGAGCGGGGGTAATCGGGGAGCTGTTTTTT.

CDR3 residues: CASSFARGQGRGTTEAFF. For the CDR3, the DNA is TGCGCCAGCAGCTTCGCTAGGGGCCAGGGGCGGGGTACCACTGAAGCTTTCTTT. The genes are TRBV5-1 and TRBJ1-1; TRBD1 might be the D (6 bases). Germline lookup yields CDR1 SGHRS and CDR2 YFSETQ. CDR3 length: 18 amino acids. V shed 2 bases and J shed 4 bases, with 24 bases lying between them.

The chain combines TRBV2 with TRBJ1-1; maybe TRBD1 (5 bases). V dropped 3 bases and J dropped 1 base, with 9 bases sitting between them. CDR3 length: 14 amino acids. Germline V lookup: CDR1 SNHLY, CDR2 FYNNEI. The DNA of the CDR3 is TGTGCCAGCAGTGACGGTACAGGGAACACTGAAGCTTTCTTT. Amino acids: CASSDGTGNTEAFF.

The count of this clone is one. The rearrangement joins TRBV13 to TRBJ1-3, with D unresolved. Germline CDR1 PRHDT, CDR2 FYEKMQ (reference sequence). V was pared by 2 bases and J by 0 bases, with 8 bases between. This CDR3 contains 15 residues. The CDR3 is CASSLSMYSGNTIYF. As DNA, the CDR3 is TGTGCCAGCAGCTTAAGTATGTACTCTGGAAACACCATATATTTT.

The rearrangement uses TRBV14 and TRBJ2-3; 8 bases line up with TRBD2. The V segment lost 5 bases and the J segment 0 bases; nucleotides outside the gene matches: 10. This CDR3 is 17 amino acids long. Germline-derived CDR1 and CDR2 are SGHDN and FVKESK. DNA of the CDR3: TGTGCCAGCAGCTTTCAGGGACGCGGGAGGAGCACAGATACGCAGTATTTT. Translation gives CASSFQGRGRSTDTQYF.

V is TRBV6-1 and J is TRBJ1-3; weak D call: TRBD1 (5 bases). V shed 8 bases and J shed 0 bases, with 14 bases lying between them. Looked up from germline, CDR1 is MNHNS and CDR2 is SASEGT. The CDR3 covers 15 residues. In nucleotides, the CDR3 is TGTGCCAGCGGATTGAACAGGTTCTCTGGAAACACCATATATTTT. Its translation: CASGLNRFSGNTIYF.

CDR3 coding DNA: TGTGCCAGCAGCAAAGTTCGTAGCTACGAGCAGTACTTC. Its translation is CASSKVRSYEQYF. This chain links TRBV21-1 with TRBJ2-7; TRBD2, the table's D call, was not compared with the DNA. TRBV21-1 is a documented pseudogene. This CDR3 has 13 amino acids.

The chain joins TRBV7-2 to TRBJ1-5; the D is unclear. CDR3 length equals 15 residues. Trimming pared 7 bases from V and 4 bases from J, leaving 17 bases between. Germline V gives CDR1 SGHTA, CDR2 FQGNSA. CDR3 in DNA: TGTGCCAGCACCCAAAGTCTCATAGGGAATCAGCCCCAGCATTTT. Its translation is CASTQSLIGNQPQHF.

V gene TRBV4-3 combines with J gene TRBJ2-7; 13 nucleotides line up with TRBD2. Losses at the gene ends were 0 bases for V and 6 bases for J; bases not matched to a gene: 20. CDR1 and CDR2 from the germline V gene are LGHNA and YSLEER. This CDR3 has 21 amino acids. CDR3 sequence (DNA): TGCGCCAGCAGCCAAGATCGCGGGACTAGCGGGGCCAGACAACAATATCTCGAGCAGTACTTC. Its translation: CASSQDRGTSGARQQYLEQYF.

About this clone itself: This same CDR3 is encoded by further DNA sequences in the sample. The chain joins TRBV7-6 to TRBJ1-2, with D tentatively TRBD1 (6 bases). The CDR3 sequence is 13 residues long. Deletions cut 5 bases from V and 2 bases from J, with 9 bases between. Germline V CDR1 and CDR2: SGHVS, FNYEAQ. The CDR3 protein is CASSPTGNYGYTF. DNA of the CDR3: TGTGCCAGCAGCCCTACAGGGAACTATGGCTACACCTTC.

This clone was recorded a few times. The gene calls are TRBV9 and TRBJ2-2, with D unresolved. Germline V gene lookup returns CDR1 SGDLS and CDR2 YYNGEE. Trimming stripped 1 base from V and 6 bases from J, with 4 bases between. The CDR3 spans 12 residues. The CDR3 nucleotides read TGTGCCAGCAGCGTATCATCCGGGGAGCTGTTTTTT. Its protein product is CASSVSSGELFF. Drawing the rest from reference TRBV9 and TRBJ2-2, the complete variable domain is DSGVTQTPKHLITATGQRVTLRCSPRSGDLSVYWYQQSLDQGLQFLIQYYNGEERAKGNILERFSAQQFPDLHSELNLSSLELGDSALYFCASSVSSGELFFGEGSRLTVL.

The V call is TRBV7-2, the J call TRBJ1-2; TRBD1 might be the D (5 bases). CDR1 is SGHTA and CDR2 is FQGNSA in the germline V gene. The CDR3 totals 15 residues. Between the trimmed V and J ends, which lost 1 base and 0 bases, there was a span of 9 bases. CDR3 nucleotide sequence: TGTGCCAGCAGCTTAGAAGGAGGGGCTAACTATGGCTACACCTTC. It codes for CASSLEGGANYGYTF.

The rearrangement links TRBV2 to TRBJ2-5, with a possible D match to TRBD1 (5 bases). Trimming removed 5 bases from V and 2 bases from J, with 9 bases in between. Germline loops: CDR1 SNHLY, CDR2 FYNNEI. The CDR3 is 13 amino acids. The chain's CDR3 is CASSSGIQETQYF. The DNA of the CDR3 is TGTGCCAGCAGTTCAGGGATACAAGAGACCCAGTACTTC. Together with reference TRBV2 and TRBJ2-5, the CDR3 gives the full variable domain: EPEVTQTPSHQVTQMGQEVILRCVPISNHLYFYWYRQILGQKVEFLVSFYNNEISEKSEIFDDQFSVERPDGSNFTLKIRSTKLEDSAMYFCASSSGIQETQYFGPGTRLLVL.

This sequence joins TRBV21-1 and TRBJ1-4. TRBV21-1 has pseudogene status. The CDR3 consists of 20 residues. The CDR3 DNA follows: TGTGCCAGCAGCAACTATACACAACCGGGGGAGGGGCGGTCTAATGAAAAACTGTTTTTT. This codes for CASSNYTQPGEGRSNEKLFF.

This clone was counted a few times. The chain carries TRBV7-9 and TRBJ1-2; TRBD1 agrees at 7 bases. Germline values: CDR1 SEHNR, CDR2 FQNEAQ (reference sequence). The trim removed 7 bases at V and 7 bases at J, leaving 15 bases unmatched. This CDR3 spans 15 amino acids. CDR3 sequence (DNA): TGTGCCAGCAACCCTAGAGACAGGGTGGACGGTGGCTACACCTTC. It codes for CASNPRDRVDGGYTF.

This clone was seen just once. A read error may produce the germline difference seen at one junction end. The chain is built from TRBV7-7 and TRBJ2-7; tentative D call: TRBD2 (5 bases). There are 18 residues in the CDR3. Germline V gene sequence: CDR1 SSHAT, CDR2 FNYEAQ (reference sequence). CDR3 bases: TGTGCCAGCAGCCCTATTACCTATGCGAGGGTTATCTCCCACGAGCAGTACTTC. Translation: CASSPITYARVISHEQYF.

The J gene is TRBJ2-5, the V gene TRBV7-7; 8 bases line up with TRBD1. The CDR3 contains 14 residues. The trim removed 5 bases at V and 4 bases at J, leaving 6 bases unmatched. Germline CDR1 SSHAT, CDR2 FNYEAQ (reference sequence). CDR3 amino acids: CASSRRTGTETQYF. CDR3 sequence (DNA): TGTGCCAGCAGCCGCCGGACAGGGACAGAGACCCAGTACTTC.

This clone was detected a few times. The V call is TRBV11-2, the J call TRBJ2-2; D remains ambiguous. CDR3 length: 14 amino acids. Per the germline V gene, CDR1 is SGHAT and CDR2 is FQNNGV. Trimming removed 0 bases at V and 1 base at J, with 3 bases between. The CDR3 spells CASSLDRNTGELFF. The CDR3 DNA reads TGTGCCAGCAGCTTAGATCGGAACACCGGGGAGCTGTTTTTT.

This clone was recorded once. The chain employs TRBV9 and TRBJ2-1; perhaps D is TRBD1 or TRBD2 (5 bases each). The length of the CDR3 is 15 residues. CDR1 SGDLS and CDR2 YYNGEE come from the germline V gene. Trimming took off 4 bases at V and 3 bases at J, with 14 bases between the two ends. This CDR3 reads CASSRPRDGYNEQFF. The CDR3 nucleotides read TGTGCCAGCAGCAGACCCCGGGACGGCTACAATGAGCAGTTCTTC.

The V call is TRBV19, the J call TRBJ1-4; no clear D. CDR3 length: 14 amino acids. V was shortened by 3 bases and J by 8 bases, with 13 bases between the two germline ends. The germline V gene encodes CDR1 LNHDA and CDR2 SQIVND (reference sequence). The CDR3 loop reads CASSIRLPGEKLFF. DNA for the CDR3: TGTGCCAGTAGTATTCGCCTCCCGGGGGAAAAACTGTTTTTT.

The rearrangement links TRBV4-3 to TRBJ2-5; 7 positions agree with TRBD1. V shed 0 bases and J 3 bases; nucleotides not matched to a gene: 7. The CDR3 is 16 residues long. CDR1 and CDR2 from the germline V gene are LGHNA and YSLEER. The DNA for the CDR3 is TGCGCCAGCAGCCAAGATTTTAGGACAGGCGAAGAGACCCAGTACTTC. Translating it yields CASSQDFRTGEETQYF.

The chain is built from TRBV6-5 and TRBJ1-5; possibly TRBD1 for D (5 bases). Trimming removed 10 bases from V and 1 base from J, with 11 bases in between. Looked up from germline, CDR1 is MNHEY and CDR2 is SVGAGI. CDR3 length: 13 amino acids. The CDR3 region is CATRGGSNQPQHF. The CDR3, as DNA: TGTGCCACCCGGGGGGGGAGCAATCAGCCCCAGCATTTT.